This T cell receptor (beta chain) was observed in a study of shared clonotypes between healthy human individuals (TCRdb year 2020). With respect to the entire study: A couple of women and three men aged 18 to 49 years were included in the cohort. To increase sequencing depth and limit assay-specific biases, different laboratories used diverse techniques to prepare libraries and sequence TCR repertoires. Per donor, leukapheresis produced somewhere between about 0.8 and 9 billion PBMCs. For each donor, CD4 naive and CD4 memory were each given three plates, CD8 naive was given two plates, and CD8 memory was given one plate. The study deeply sequenced blood TCR repertoires of five healthy adults to estimate repertoire size and the extent of clonotype sharing between individuals.

Using the deep immunoSEQ assay, TCR CDR3 regions were amplified from genomic DNA by multiplex PCR. For each cell subset, the extracted genomic DNA was distributed evenly across all wells of several immunoSEQ 96-well plates, and each plate served as one replicate. Each replicate PCR for sorted subsets received about 210 ng genomic DNA, equal to about 30,000 T cell genomes. Purified libraries were quantified with a Qubit 3.0 fluorometer, sized on a Bioanalyzer 2100, and re-quantified with the KAPA Library Quantification kit. A separate single-read 150-cycle Illumina NextSeq 550 flow cell was used to sequence each immunoSEQ 96-well plate. From the authors' description of their analysis: Because the immunoSEQ output included only junctional sequences and no quality scores, the filtering could not be the same as the filtering used for full-length reads. Sequences were annotated with PyIR, a Python wrapper for IgBLAST v1.9, using IMGT germline references to assign V/J genes and CDR3. Reads were filtered out if the reads had weak V/J assignments (E-value above 1e-6), no CDR3, stop codons, out-of-frame junctions, or ambiguous translated residues. V3J clonotypes were defined as sequences sharing the same inferred V gene, J gene, and CDR3 amino acid sequence. To compute the percentage overlap between repertoires, the number of shared unique clonotypes was divided by the size of the smaller repertoire. Repertoire richness was assessed with RTK rarefaction, the Chao1 estimator, and Recon v2.1 estimates of unobserved clonotypes. OLGA was used to compute generation probabilities for all TCRbeta clonotypes that the gDNA method yielded from a handful of donors. TCRdb limited this immuneACCESS table to in-frame rearrangements with V and J called. A share of clones is missing; checked studies link under half to unresolved V genes, and the rest is unexplained. D and trimming were read from the DNA, whereas the V and J calls and clone size are those reported in that table. The sample table lists some 2.1 million clones, 90% to 95% of them with a count of one. Of the sample, 0.13% is held by the ten largest clones.

The study at large found these results: Naive subsets generally had larger estimated clonotype richness than memory subsets. Compared with non-shared clonotypes, the clonotypes found in all four sorted-subset donors had higher generation probabilities. Rarefaction of sorted-subset datasets indicated incomplete sequencing despite the large sequencing depth. Pairwise subsampling led to the expectation that sequencing depth would affect the degree of clonotype sharing among donors. The small number of donors limited the genetic and exposure-history diversity represented. Sharing across a few donors was observed for 4.5% to 6.5% of naive CD4, over 3% of naive CD8, about 2.3% of memory CD4, and over 0.3% of memory CD8 clonotypes. Sampling was restricted to blood, and TCR repertoires in tissues likely differ from the TCR repertoires found in blood.

The donors were healthy, HIV-negative adults with no recently reported acute infections or vaccinations. All donors were Caucasian adults living in Nashville, Tennessee, USA. Magnetic negative selection was used to enrich CD4+ T cells, after which naive cells were positively selected on CD45RA and the negative fraction became the memory subset. Blood was collected by leukapheresis, and PBMCs were isolated by Ficoll-Histopaque density gradient centrifugation and then cryopreserved in liquid nitrogen vapor phase. Analytical flow cytometry was used to check the purity and quantity of every magnetically sorted T cell population. From each sorted fraction, genomic DNA was isolated and quantified by UV absorbance on a Nanodrop 2000c. About this clone itself: Its antigen specificity is not known. One base away there is no much larger clone; base qualities are not given.

From the germline V gene, CDR1 is SGHVS and CDR2 is FQNEAQ. From cysteine to phenylalanine, the CDR3 is 14 amino acids long. Solely the CDR3 DNA is kept, with 42 bases framed from the first base. Trimming costs V 4 bases and J 1 base, and their ends lie 11 bases apart. The sequence came from a man aged 18 to 35 in good health. Sequencing was carried out using naive CD4+ T cells sorted from blood. The cell subset or site label here, explained by the study, means: CD45RA+ positively selected. The receptor chain draws on TRBV7-8 and TRBJ2-7; the D gene is perhaps TRBD2, from 5 matching bases. The nucleotide sequence is given as TGTGCCAGCAGCTCTCAAGAGGGATCCTACGAGCAGTACTTC. Translated, this is CASSSQEGSYEQYF.